Sequencing of this T cell receptor beta chain was carried out in a study of CD8 T cells in ankylosing spondylitis. This clonotype was observed many times. What it binds is unknown. Libraries of TCR beta came from quantitative 5'-RACE with molecular barcodes. TCRdb passed the 5' RACE reads through MiXCR, listing each CDR3 protein once. The sample shows approximately 300,000 distinct CDR3 sequences, approximately 8.2% of them seen only once. Study conclusions and caveats: Matched synovial fluid from ankylosing spondylitis patients was reported to be enriched for disease-linked clones. A motif in TCR beta, a set of about 8 highly homologous variants, appeared characteristic of ankylosing spondylitis blood. Some of these motif variants have turned up before, in reports on reactive arthritis synovial fluid and blood.

The CDR3 runs to 14 residues. The germline CDR1 and CDR2 sequences are SQVTM and ANQGSEA. V shed 1 base, J shed 6 bases, and the junction held 5 bases outside the gene matches. The J gene is TRBJ1-4, the V gene TRBV29-1, with 7 positions matching TRBD1. The clonotype comes from a male donor with ankylosing spondylitis. Sequencing was done on a sample of blood, either unsorted or a sorted T cell fraction (not recorded which). The CDR3 nucleotides read TGCAGCGTTGAAGCAGACAGGGAGGATGAAAAACTGTTTTTT. Residues: CSVEADREDEKLFF.